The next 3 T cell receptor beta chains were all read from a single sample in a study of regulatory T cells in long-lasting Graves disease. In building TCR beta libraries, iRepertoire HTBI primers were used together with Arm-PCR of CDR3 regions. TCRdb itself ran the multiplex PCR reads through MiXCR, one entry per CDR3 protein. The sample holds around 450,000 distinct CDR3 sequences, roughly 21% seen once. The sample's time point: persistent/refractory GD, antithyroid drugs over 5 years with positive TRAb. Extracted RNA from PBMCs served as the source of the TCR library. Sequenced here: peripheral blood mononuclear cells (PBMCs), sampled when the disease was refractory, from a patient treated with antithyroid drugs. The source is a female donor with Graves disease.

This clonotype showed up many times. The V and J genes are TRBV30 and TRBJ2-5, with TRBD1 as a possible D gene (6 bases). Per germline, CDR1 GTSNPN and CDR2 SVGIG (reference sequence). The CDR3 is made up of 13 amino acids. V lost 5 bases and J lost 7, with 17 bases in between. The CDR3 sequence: CAWGGQIGGTQYF. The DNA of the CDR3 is TGTGCCTGGGGAGGACAGATAGGAGGGACCCAGTACTTC.

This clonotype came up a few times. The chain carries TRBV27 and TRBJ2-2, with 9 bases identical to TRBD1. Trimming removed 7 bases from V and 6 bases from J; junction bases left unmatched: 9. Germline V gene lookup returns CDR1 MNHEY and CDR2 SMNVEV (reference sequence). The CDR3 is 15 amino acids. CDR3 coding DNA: TGTGCCAGCATCACAGGGGGCGGTTTCGCCGGGGAGCTGTTTTTT. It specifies CASITGGGFAGELFF.

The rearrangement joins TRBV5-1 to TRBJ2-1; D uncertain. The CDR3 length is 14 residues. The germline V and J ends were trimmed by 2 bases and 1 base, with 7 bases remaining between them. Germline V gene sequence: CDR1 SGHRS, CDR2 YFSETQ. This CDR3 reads CASSLPKSYNEQFF. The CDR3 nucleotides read TGCGCCAGCAGCTTACCCAAGTCCTACAATGAGCAGTTCTTC.